The entry that follows covers one TCR beta chain sequence. The sample belongs to a study of control samples from healthy donors and cancer patients. Sequencing was performed with immunoSEQ multiplex PCR; in TCRdb, only in-frame clones are kept and a portion is missing. The sample lists about 41,000 clones, approximately 94% seen once, with roughly a quarter in the top ten. V was clipped by 5 bases and J by 1 base, with 14 bases between them. Germline-derived CDR1 and CDR2 are GTSNPN and SVGIG (reference sequence). The CDR3 is 14 residues long. The rearrangement joins TRBV30 to TRBJ1-1; D not resolved. The sample was blood. The receptor's source is a man aged 60-69 years in good health. The CDR3 reads CAWGREVGNTEAFF. The CDR3 DNA reads as TGTGCCTGGGGGAGGGAGGTGGGGAACACTGAAGCTTTCTTT.